Below are 13 T cell receptor beta chains sequenced from a single sample in a study of blood T cell repertoires in COVID-19. The assay was immunoSEQ multiplex PCR, and TCRdb's table has in-frame clones only and misses some. Found here are approximately 170,000 clones, around 78% of them singletons; the top ten hold 4.4%. Source material: PBMCs or T cells enriched from blood (not recorded which). Source of these receptors: a woman in her 50s who had recovered from COVID-19.

This clone appeared once. V is TRBV7-6 and J is TRBJ2-1; 8 nucleotides line up with TRBD1. V lost 5 bases to trimming and J lost 1 base; unmatched junction nucleotides: 4. The CDR3 contains 15 residues. The germline CDR1 and CDR2 sequences are SGHVS and FNYEAQ. This chain's CDR3 is CASSRTGGSYNEQFF. The CDR3 DNA sequence: TGTGCCAGCAGCCGAACAGGGGGATCCTACAATGAGCAGTTCTTC. Complete variable domain (other parts from reference TRBV7-6 and TRBJ2-1): GAGVSQSPRYKVTKRGQDVALRCDPISGHVSLYWYRQALGQGPEFLTYFNYEAQQDKSGLPNDRFSAERPEGSISTLTIQRTEQRDSAMYRCASSRTGGSYNEQFFGPGTRLTVL.

This clone showed up just once. The chain links TRBV7-8 to TRBJ1-1; D perhaps matches TRBD1 (5 bases). Germline lookup yields CDR1 SGHVS and CDR2 FQNEAQ. The length of the CDR3 is 12 residues. V was shortened by 11 bases and J by 2 bases, with 12 bases between the two germline ends. CDR3 region: CALGGANTEAFF. The CDR3 nucleotides read TGTGCCCTCGGGGGAGCTAACACTGAAGCTTTCTTT.

The genes are TRBV12-3 or TRBV12-4 and TRBJ1-6, with 7 positions matching TRBD1. J gave up 7 bases and V 6 bases, and 3 bases lay outside the gene matches. This CDR3 spans 13 amino acids. The DNA of the CDR3 is TGTGCCAGCAGCCCCAGGGGGAATTCACCCCTCCACTTT. Translated: CASSPRGNSPLHF.

The CDR3, as DNA: TGTGCCAGTACCTCAGGACAGACCAATCAGCCCCAGCATTTT. Its translation is CASTSGQTNQPQHF. This chain connects TRBV19 to TRBJ1-5; D might be TRBD1 (6 bases). CDR3 length: 14 residues. CDR1 is LNHDA, CDR2 SQIVND, per germline (reference sequence). Trimming left V 7 bases short and J 3 bases short, with 13 bases between.

The chain is built from TRBV18 and TRBJ2-3, with TRBD1 matching 7 bases. CDR3 size: 15 residues. With 5 bases clipped from V and 4 bases from J, the junction kept 9 bases outside the gene matches. CDR1 is KGHSH and CDR2 is LQKENI in the germline V gene. The chain's CDR3 is CASSSTGNNADTQYF. The CDR3 DNA is TGTGCCAGCTCATCGACAGGGAATAACGCAGATACGCAGTATTTT.

This clone occurred a few times. The rearrangement links TRBV14 to TRBJ1-1, with no clear D. The germline V gene has CDR1 SGHDN and CDR2 FVKESK. Trimming took 3 bases from V and 7 from J, leaving 6 bases between them. The CDR3 totals 11 residues. CDR3 nucleotide sequence: TGTGCCAGCAGCCAGAGGAATGAAGCTTTCTTT. Translation: CASSQRNEAFF.

This clone was found once. The chain couples TRBV4-1 to TRBJ2-2; TRBD1 aligns across 9 bases. Per the germline V gene, CDR1 is MGHRA and CDR2 is YSYEKL. The CDR3 loop spans 14 amino acids. The J segment lost 4 bases and the V segment lost 8 bases, leaving 5 bases of the junction unmatched. CDR3 region: CASGQGRGTGELFF. DNA of the CDR3: TGCGCCAGCGGACAGGGGCGAGGCACCGGGGAGCTGTTTTTT.

The V call is TRBV12-3 or TRBV12-4, the J call TRBJ2-7; TRBD2 is a possible D gene (6 bases). The CDR3 consists of 13 residues. Trimming cost V 2 bases and J 6 bases, with 11 bases left between them. CDR3 DNA: TGTGCCAGCAGTTTATTCGGGGGTAGCGAGCAGTACGTC. Its translation is CASSLFGGSEQYV.

The J gene is TRBJ1-2, the V gene TRBV28; D is unresolved. V lost 8 bases to trimming and J lost 5 bases, with 15 bases between them. Germline V CDR1 and CDR2: MDHEN, SYDVKM. CDR3 length: 13 amino acids. CDR3 sequence: CASGGNSWYGYTF. The CDR3 region has the DNA TGTGCCAGCGGAGGTAATAGTTGGTATGGCTACACCTTC.

Here the CDR3 reads CASSVQSSGDSPLHF. The CDR3 DNA sequence: TGTGCCAGCAGCGTACAATCGTCGGGGGATTCACCCCTCCACTTT. This chain uses TRBV9 with TRBJ1-6; D is possibly TRBD1 (5 bases). Trimming left V 1 base short and J 8 bases short, with 13 bases between. From germline, CDR1 is SGDLS and CDR2 YYNGEE. The CDR3 consists of 15 residues.

This sequence joins TRBV7-2 and TRBJ1-6, with TRBD1 as a possible D gene (5 bases). The CDR3 is made up of 14 amino acids. V was pared by 2 bases and J by 9 bases, with 11 bases between. Germline-derived CDR1 and CDR2 are SGHTA and FQGNSA. DNA of the CDR3: TGTGCCAGCAGCTTAACGGGGGAAAGTTCACCCCTCCACTTT. Translation: CASSLTGESSPLHF.

V gene TRBV9 combines with J gene TRBJ1-3, with D tentatively TRBD1 (5 bases). Trimming pared 3 bases from V and 0 bases from J, leaving 7 bases between. The CDR3 covers 14 residues. CDR1 is SGDLS, CDR2 YYNGEE, per germline. CDR3 nucleotide sequence: TGTGCCAGCAGCGCCGGGGGCTCTGGAAACACCATATATTTT. This translates into CASSAGGSGNTIYF.

This rearrangement joins TRBV28 to TRBJ1-5; D is ambiguous. The CDR3 loop spans 12 amino acids. V was clipped by 3 bases and J by 9 bases, with 9 bases between them. CDR1 is MDHEN and CDR2 is SYDVKM in the germline V gene. CDR3 bases: TGTGCCAGCAGTTTGAGGCTCCCGCCCCAGCATTTT. As protein: CASSLRLPPQHF.